This passage covers 13 T cell receptor beta chains from one sample sequenced in a study of CD8 T cell repertoires and HIV-1 epitope variants. Generated by immunoSEQ multiplex PCR, the TCRdb table keeps only in-frame clones and is missing some. Of roughly 2,400 clones in the sample, approximately 76% were seen once. No antigen has been identified for these receptors. The specimen was cultured CD8+ T cells derived from PBMCs. The receptors originated from a male donor with HIV.

The gene calls are TRBV11-3 and TRBJ2-3, with D possibly TRBD2 on 5 matching bases. CDR3 length: 15 amino acids. Germline V gives CDR1 SGHNT, CDR2 YENEEA. V lost 5 bases and J lost 5, with 17 bases in between. The DNA of the CDR3 is TGTGCCAGCAGCCGAAGAGAGGGAGTGGGAGATACGCAGTATTTT. Protein product: CASSRREGVGDTQYF.

This chain connects TRBV7-6 to TRBJ1-2; 9 bases align to TRBD1. The germline gives CDR1 SGHVS, CDR2 FNYEAQ. J lost 5 bases, V lost 5 bases, and 12 bases had no gene match. The CDR3 has 16 residues. The CDR3 region is CASSPGTGLNSYGYTF. The DNA of the CDR3 is TGTGCCAGCAGCCCGGGGACAGGGCTGAATTCTTATGGCTACACCTTC. Full variable domain (rest looked up from reference TRBV7-6 and TRBJ1-2): GAGVSQSPRYKVTKRGQDVALRCDPISGHVSLYWYRQALGQGPEFLTYFNYEAQQDKSGLPNDRFSAERPEGSISTLTIQRTEQRDSAMYRCASSPGTGLNSYGYTFGSGTRLTVV.

CDR3 loop: CASSQASGVLGEQYF. The CDR3 nucleotides are TGCGCCAGCAGCCAGGCTAGCGGGGTGCTAGGGGAGCAGTACTTC. The V gene is TRBV4-3, the J gene TRBJ2-7; 9 bases agree with TRBD2. Germline CDR1 reads LGHNA; CDR2 reads YSLEER. The CDR3 loop spans 15 amino acids. Trimming cost V 3 bases and J 7 bases; bases outside gene matches: 10.

The chain recombines TRBV10-3 with TRBJ1-5; D unclear. Germline V gene sequence: CDR1 ENHRY, CDR2 SYGVKD. Trimming took 2 bases from V and 7 from J, leaving 6 bases between them. The CDR3 has 12 residues. Written as DNA, the CDR3 is TGTGCCATCAGTGAGCAGAACCAGCCCCAGCATTTT. This encodes CAISEQNQPQHF.

This clone was observed a single time. The chain uses TRBV10-2 and TRBJ2-5, with D perhaps TRBD2 (5 bases). CDR3 length: 13 amino acids. CDR1 is WSHSY and CDR2 is SAAADI in the germline V gene. V lost 2 bases to trimming and J lost 3 bases, with 7 bases between them. The DNA of the CDR3 is TGCGCCAGCAGTGAGGTGGAGGAAGAGACCCAGTACTTC. Protein sequence: CASSEVEEETQYF.

The rearrangement uses TRBV5-5 and TRBJ1-5, with D uncertain. This CDR3 has 15 residues. Deletions cut 0 bases from V and 6 bases from J, with 13 bases between. Germline CDR1 SGHKS, CDR2 YYEKEE (reference sequence). The CDR3 loop reads CASSLAWQTGQPQHF. In nucleotides, the CDR3 is TGTGCCAGCAGCTTGGCCTGGCAGACTGGTCAGCCCCAGCATTTT.

The chain joins TRBV29-1 to TRBJ1-3, with no clear D. CDR1 is SQVTM and CDR2 is ANQGSEA in the germline V gene. Trimming cost V 2 bases and J 1 base, with 0 bases left between them. The CDR3 covers 11 residues. The chain's CDR3 is CSVESGNTIYF. The CDR3, as DNA: TGCAGCGTTGAATCTGGAAACACCATATATTTT.

This chain links TRBV27 with TRBJ2-3, with D possibly TRBD2 on 6 matching bases. Germline V gives CDR1 MNHEY, CDR2 SMNVEV (reference sequence). The CDR3 contains 15 residues. V lost 6 bases and J 4 bases, leaving 17 bases between the germline ends. This CDR3 reads CASRFGAGRPDTQYF. DNA for the CDR3: TGTGCCAGCAGGTTCGGGGCGGGAAGGCCAGATACGCAGTATTTT.

V is TRBV28 and J is TRBJ1-1; D remains ambiguous. Looked up from germline, CDR1 is MDHEN and CDR2 is SYDVKM. CDR3 size: 13 residues. The germline V and J ends were trimmed by 3 bases and 0 bases, with 5 bases remaining between them. The CDR3 reads CASSFTMNTEAFF. The CDR3 coding sequence is TGTGCCAGCAGTTTTACCATGAACACTGAAGCTTTCTTT.

This clone was seen a few times. The chain uses TRBV18 and TRBJ2-1; a weak D match, TRBD1 (5 bases). The germline V gene encodes CDR1 KGHSH and CDR2 LQKENI. V shed 2 bases and J shed 0 bases, with 11 bases lying between them. The CDR3 spans 16 residues. The CDR3: CASSPGAPSSYNEQFF. CDR3 nucleotide sequence: TGTGCCAGCTCACCAGGGGCCCCTAGCTCCTACAATGAGCAGTTCTTC.

The DNA for the CDR3 is TGTGCCATCAAAGATGGGGCCAGCTCCTACGAGCAGTACTTC. It is translated as CAIKDGASSYEQYF. The chain uses TRBV10-3 and TRBJ2-7, with D possibly TRBD1 on 5 matching bases. CDR1 ENHRY and CDR2 SYGVKD come from the germline V gene. There are 14 residues in the CDR3. The V gene lost 7 bases and the J gene lost 0 bases, with 13 bases spanning the gap.

The CDR3 is CASSYSSNQPQHF. For the CDR3, the DNA is TGTGCCAGCAGTTACTCTAGCAATCAGCCCCAGCATTTT. The gene calls are TRBV6-5 and TRBJ1-5; no firm D call. Germline lookup yields CDR1 MNHEY and CDR2 SVGAGI. The CDR3 is made up of 13 amino acids. Trimming left V 0 bases short and J 0 bases short, with 0 bases between.

The chain has TRBV27 and TRBJ2-7, with D possibly TRBD1 on 5 matching bases. Germline V lookup: CDR1 MNHEY, CDR2 SMNVEV (reference sequence). The CDR3 runs to 13 residues. Trimming shortened V by 5 bases and J by 3 bases, and 11 bases separated the two germline ends. The CDR3 DNA sequence: TGTGCCAGCAGTCCCCAGGACATCTACGAGCAGTACTTC. Translating gives CASSPQDIYEQYF.